This T cell receptor (beta chain) was identified during a study of blood T cell repertoires in COVID-19. Study information: In each case, the material was cDNA or gDNA derived from T cells, B-cell-depleted T cells, or PBMCs.

Enrolment of Seattle patients took place during active infection, and they were followed longitudinally. Authors' processing steps: Quantification of nucleated cells was approximated via reference gene primer amplification. Libraries were prepared by immunoSEQ multiplex PCR; TCRdb keeps only in-frame clonotypes and omits some of them. V and J calls and clone size are as listed in that table; D and trimming were resolved from the DNA. Of 300,000 to 400,000 clones listed, about 88% are singletons. This clone came up a few times. Sequences were obtained from peripheral blood. This receptor was identified in a woman between 65 and 79 years old with COVID-19, enrolled during active disease.

CDR3 in DNA: TGCGCCAGCAGCCAGGAGGGAAACAATCAGCCCCAGCATTTT. Translation gives CASSQEGNNQPQHF. This rearrangement joins TRBV5-1 to TRBJ1-5; D gene uncertain. CDR3 length equals 14 residues. Deletions cut 4 bases from V and 3 bases from J, with 11 bases between. CDR1 and CDR2 from the germline V gene are SGHRS and YFSETQ.